Listed below are T cell receptor beta chains from one sample, sequenced in a study of CD8+CD57+ T cells in acquired aplastic anemia. MiXCR, run by TCRdb on the reads, gives a single entry per CDR3 protein. The data contain under 200,000 distinct CDR3 sequences, 35% to 55% of them seen just once; the ten biggest clones take up 0.8% to 1.1%. The sequenced sample was sorted CD4+, CD8+, or CD8+CD57+ T cells (not recorded which) from PBMCs. These receptors were taken from a human donor in good health. The CDR3 runs from the conserved cysteine through the conserved F or W. The D gene is left open where the match is weak. Where a row states a size, it is once, few, many or the class of an expanded clone; other rows omit it.

>-|-|TRBJ1-2|TRBV10-3
TGTGCCATCAGTACGACAGCCGACTATGGCTACACCTTC
CAISTTADYGYTF
>-|many|TRBJ2-7|TRBV30
TGTGCCTGGAGTGTAACTGGGTCAACGGGCGAGCAGTACTTC
CAWSVTGSTGEQYF
>-|many|TRBJ2-7|TRBV7-9
TGTGCCAGCAGCGTTGCGGGACCCAACTACGAGCAGTACTTC
CASSVAGPNYEQYF
>TRBD1|-|TRBJ2-5|TRBV3-1
TGTGCCAGCAGCCTACAGGGGGCTTACCCCCAAGAGACCCAGTACTTC
CASSLQGAYPQETQYF
>-|few|TRBJ1-1|TRBV5-6
TGTGCCAGCAGCTTGTTCTTAGGGGGGAACACTGAAGCTTTCTTT
CASSLFLGGNTEAFF
>TRBD1|-|TRBJ2-1|TRBV28
TGTGCCAGCAGCCTACGGGACAGGGCTCAAAGCTCGTTCTTC
CASSLRDRAQSSFF
>-|many|TRBJ2-1|TRBV5-1
TGCGCCAGCAGCGGGTCTGGCTATGAGCAGTTCTTC
CASSGSGYEQFF
>-|-|TRBJ2-7|TRBV2
TGTGCCAGCAGTGAAGCGGGGGGCAGTTCTGGGTACGAGCAGTACTTC
CASSEAGGSSGYEQYF
>TRBD1|many|TRBJ2-7|TRBV2
TGTGCCAGCAGGGGACAGGGTCCCTACGAGCAGTACTTC
CASRGQGPYEQYF
>-|-|TRBJ2-5|TRBV19
TGTGCCAGTAGTATTGGGCTAGCCGGAGAGACCCAGTACTTC
CASSIGLAGETQYF
>-|many|TRBJ1-1|TRBV5-1
TGCGCCAGCAGCTCCGGTGGGACCATGAACACTGAAGCTTTCTTT
CASSSGGTMNTEAFF
>-|-|TRBJ1-2|TRBV6-5
TGTGCCAGCAGTTATGGGGGCATTAACTATGGCTACACCTTC
CASSYGGINYGYTF
>-|many|TRBJ2-3|TRBV7-9
TGTGCCAGCAGCCCCCTGCTCCGCACAGATACGCAGTATTTT
CASSPLLRTDTQYF
>TRBD1|few|TRBJ2-6|TRBV10-3
TGTGCCAAATCACAGGGGGCGCCCGGGGCCAACGTCCTGACTTTC
CAKSQGAPGANVLTF
>-|many|TRBJ1-2|TRBV6-5
TGTGCCAGCAGTTACTTTGGGCAGTGGGGATACTCTGGCTACACCTTC
CASSYFGQWGYSGYTF
>-|-|TRBJ1-2|TRBV6-1
TGTGCCAGCAGTGAACAGGCCCACTATGGCTACACCTTC
CASSEQAHYGYTF
>TRBD2|many|TRBJ2-1|TRBV29-1
TGCAGCGGCCCCGGGGGACTAGCGGACGCCCTTGAGCAGTTCTTC
CSGPGGLADALEQFF
>-|-|TRBJ2-2|TRBV29-1
TGCAGCGTTGTCGGGCCTCTCGGGGAGCTGTTTTTT
CSVVGPLGELFF
>TRBD1|-|TRBJ2-7|TRBV14
TGTGCCAGCAGCCGCGGAGGACAGGGCTACTCCTACGAGCAGTACTTC
CASSRGGQGYSYEQYF
>TRBD2|once|TRBJ2-7|TRBV24-1
TGTGCCACCAGTATGGCGGGAGGGAACCACGAGCAGTACTTC
CATSMAGGNHEQYF
>TRBD2|-|TRBJ2-3|TRBV19
TGTGCCAGTAGGACTAGCGGGAGACTACTCACAGATACGCAGTATTTT
CASRTSGRLLTDTQYF
>-|-|TRBJ1-3|TRBV28
TGTGCCAGCAGTTCGCCCTTTGGGGGTGGAAACACCATATATTTT
CASSSPFGGGNTIYF
>-|-|TRBJ1-1|TRBV7-9
TGTGCCAGCAGCTTATTATGGACTGAAGCTTTCTTT
CASSLLWTEAFF
>-|-|TRBJ1-6|TRBV5-1
TGCGCCAGCAGCACCGGGGGTACGACCAATAATTCACCCCTCCACTTT
CASSTGGTTNNSPLHF
>-|-|TRBJ2-7|TRBV24-1
TGTGCCACCAGTGAGTCTCCGGGCCAGGAATCCTACGAGCAGTACTTC
CATSESPGQESYEQYF
>-|-|TRBJ1-2|TRBV7-8
TGTGCCAGCAGCTTAGGGTTGACTAGGGGGTACACCTTC
CASSLGLTRGYTF
>-|-|TRBJ2-2|TRBV2
TGTGCCAGCAGTGAAGGGCAGGGCGCCGGGGAGCTGTTTTTT
CASSEGQGAGELFF
>-|-|TRBJ2-1|TRBV20-1
TGCAGTGCTATCCGGCCAGTTTACAATGAGCAGTTCTTC
CSAIRPVYNEQFF